These 15 T cell receptor beta chains were sequenced from one sample in a study of T cells in Graves' hyperthyroidism and ophthalmopathy. What was amplified from RNA transcripts were TCR beta CDR3 regions. TCR CDR3 regions were first amplified by RT-PCR with HTBI primers. TCRdb re-derived calls from the multiplex PCR reads in MiXCR, one entry per CDR3 protein. Found here are 20,000 to 30,000 distinct CDR3 sequences, around 40% of them singletons; the top ten hold 10%. The material sequenced was blood. All receptors come from a woman in her twenties or thirties with Graves' hyperthyroidism.

Concerning this clonotype itself: This CDR3 is missing its conserved last phenylalanine or tryptophan, likely due to a read error. Because the CDR3's place on the DNA is in doubt, the DNA is left out and the CDR3 is given as listed by TCRdb. V and J are TRBV4-1 and TRBJ2-5; the tabulated D call, TRBD2, remains unverified against the DNA. The CDR3 spans 8 residues, counting both ends. Germline V gene sequence: CDR1 MGHRA, CDR2 YSYEKL. CDR3: CASSQLAG.

This chain joins TRBV10-3 and TRBJ1-6; 10 bases are shared with TRBD1. Germline V gene lookup returns CDR1 ENHRY and CDR2 SYGVKD. The junction had 2 bases not matched to a gene; V was cut back by 5 bases and J by 7 bases. CDR3 length: 14 amino acids. The CDR3 loop is CAISPGQGNSPLHF. The CDR3 nucleotides are TGTGCCATCAGTCCGGGACAGGGGAATTCACCCCTCCACTTT.

This chain connects TRBV20-1 to TRBJ2-7, with 8 bases identical to TRBD1. Germline loops: CDR1 DFQATT, CDR2 SNEGSKA (reference sequence). CDR3 length equals 12 residues. The CDR3 loop reads CSGTGSSYEQYF. CDR3 in DNA: TGCAGCGGGACAGGTAGCTCCTACGAGCAGTACTTC.

This clonotype was counted a single time. CDR3 nucleotides: TGTGCCACCAGCAGAGGGACCGTGGGTCAGCCCCAGTACTTC. Protein: CATSRGTVGQPQYF. The chain has TRBV15 and TRBJ2-5, with unresolved D. V was clipped by 1 base and J by 9 bases, with 15 bases between them. Germline V gene sequence: CDR1 LNHNV, CDR2 YYDKDF (reference sequence). The length of the CDR3 is 14 residues.

By share, this clonotype counts as medium-sized. V gene TRBV20-1 combines with J gene TRBJ2-1, with D tentatively TRBD2 (6 bases). V was trimmed by 3 bases and J by 5 bases, leaving 8 bases between them. Germline V gene sequence: CDR1 DFQATT, CDR2 SNEGSKA (reference sequence). The CDR3 consists of 12 residues. This chain's CDR3 is CSARVADNEQFF. CDR3 DNA sequence: TGCAGTGCTAGGGTAGCGGACAATGAGCAGTTCTTC.

Here the CDR3 reads CASSKRPDGYTF. In DNA form, the CDR3 reads TGTGCCAGTAGCAAAAGGCCCGATGGCTACACCTTC. This chain uses TRBV19 with TRBJ1-2; D unclear. The CDR3 has 12 amino acids. Deletions cut 6 bases from V and 6 bases from J, with 11 bases between. CDR1 and CDR2 from the germline V gene are LNHDA and SQIVND (reference sequence).

This clonotype showed up many times. The CDR3 sequence is CASSNLADTQYF. CDR3 DNA: TGTGCCAGCAGTAACCTAGCGGATACGCAGTATTTT. This chain connects TRBV12-3 or TRBV12-4 to TRBJ2-3, with D maybe TRBD2 (6 bases). CDR3 length: 12 residues. Trimming took 5 bases from V and 6 from J, leaving 9 bases between them.

The chain has TRBV24-1 and TRBJ2-7, with 9 bases lining up with TRBD2. Germline-derived CDR1 and CDR2 are KGHDR and SFDVKD. V was clipped by 5 bases and J by 5 bases; unmatched bases: 15. The CDR3 loop spans 17 amino acids. The CDR3 DNA is TGTGCCACCAGTGCTAGCGGGACGGGCGGGAGGGCCCACGAGCAGTACTTC. This translates into CATSASGTGGRAHEQYF.

This sequence joins TRBV6-6 and TRBJ2-4, with D possibly matching TRBD1 (6 bases). The CDR3 covers 18 residues. Trimming left V 4 bases short and J 0 bases short, with 19 bases between. Per the germline V gene, CDR1 is MNHNY and CDR2 is SVGAGI (reference sequence). The CDR3 DNA reads as TGTGCCAGCAGTTCTTCCGGGACATGGGAAGTAGCCAAAAACATTCAGTACTTC. Residues: CASSSSGTWEVAKNIQYF.

With respect to this clonotype: The conserved phenylalanine or tryptophan normally closing the CDR3 is absent here, so this likely arose from a read error. The DNA is left out, because the CDR3 cannot be placed on it with certainty; the CDR3 is given as TCRdb lists it. The CDR3 here is CASSLKGGLAG. The chain combines TRBV5-8 with TRBJ1-1. The CDR3 has 11 amino acids, counting both end residues. Germline CDR1 is SGHTS and CDR2 is YDEGEE.

On this clonotype: A read error may be the cause here, since a much bigger clone is one base away. Likely a read error: the CDR3 ends without its conserved phenylalanine or tryptophan. The rearrangement uses TRBV7-3 and TRBJ1-1; D unclear. The CDR3 spans 14 residues. Per germline, CDR1 SGHTA and CDR2 FQGTGA. V dropped 5 bases and J dropped 4 bases, with 14 bases sitting between them. CDR3 in amino acids: CASSIQISGTEAFL. CDR3 bases: TGTGCCAGCAGCATACAGATTTCGGGCACTGAAGCTTTCCTT.

This clonotype occurred many times. The rearrangement links TRBV28 to TRBJ1-4; D is possibly TRBD1 (5 bases). CDR3 length: 14 residues. Trimming took 7 bases from V and 7 from J, leaving 16 bases between them. From germline, CDR1 is MDHEN and CDR2 SYDVKM. The CDR3 DNA sequence: TGTGCCAGCATGGGGGGTGCGATCGGTGAAAAACTGTTTTTT. Its translation is CASMGGAIGEKLFF.

The table lists this clonotype with many counts. DNA for the CDR3: TGTGCCAGCAGCGGACTAGCGGGGACTAACGAGCAGTACTTC. This sequence encodes CASSGLAGTNEQYF. V is TRBV6-2 or TRBV6-3 and J is TRBJ2-7, with TRBD2 matching over 12 bases. Germline loops: CDR1 MNHEY, CDR2 SVGEGT. V trimming: 6 bases; J trimming: 5 bases; junction bases outside the gene matches: 5. The CDR3 runs 14 residues.

The chain joins TRBV7-9 to TRBJ2-7; 11 bases agree with TRBD2. The CDR3 length is 16 residues. Germline V gives CDR1 SEHNR, CDR2 FQNEAQ (reference sequence). The junction had 12 bases not matched to a gene; V was cut back by 5 bases and J by 6 bases. CDR3 nucleotides: TGTGCCAGCAGCCCAAGTAGCGGGAGGGCCTTGGGCGAGCAGTACTTC. Protein sequence: CASSPSSGRALGEQYF. The full variable domain, with the rest looked up from reference TRBV7-9 and TRBJ2-7, is DTGVSQNPRHKITKRGQNVTFRCDPISEHNRLYWYRQTLGQGPEFLTYFQNEAQLEKSRLLSDRFSAERPKGSFSTLEIQRTEQGDSAMYLCASSPSSGRALGEQYFGPGTRLTVT.

This clonotype was counted many times. Sequence at one end of the junction differs from germline and may be a read error. This chain links TRBV4-2 with TRBJ2-3, with D tentatively TRBD2 (6 bases). The V gene's germline CDR1 is LGHNA and CDR2 YNFKEQ. The CDR3 extends over 15 amino acids. The CDR3 sequence: CASSQDSGGLSTRYF. The CDR3 region has the DNA TGTGCCAGCAGCCAAGATTCCGGGGGACTTTCTACGCGGTATTTT.